The entry below describes one T cell receptor (beta chain). These data originate in a study of lymphopenia after photon versus proton radiotherapy. Trimming removed 0 bases at V and 7 bases at J, with 12 bases between. Germline CDR1 SGHVS, CDR2 FNYEAQ. This CDR3 contains 15 residues. Sequencing used immunoSEQ multiplex PCR; TCRdb keeps in-frame clones, though not all of them. The sample lists tens of thousands of clones; approximately 82% were seen once. Material: peripheral blood, obtained from a patient treated with proton-based radiotherapy. This TCR came from a man aged 55 to 70 with pancreatic cancer. The V gene is TRBV7-6, the J gene TRBJ2-2, with a weak D call TRBD2 (6 bases). The CDR3 DNA reads as TGTGCCAGCAGCTTAGCGCGTTGGAGGGGCGGGGAGCTGTTTTTT. Amino acids: CASSLARWRGGELFF.